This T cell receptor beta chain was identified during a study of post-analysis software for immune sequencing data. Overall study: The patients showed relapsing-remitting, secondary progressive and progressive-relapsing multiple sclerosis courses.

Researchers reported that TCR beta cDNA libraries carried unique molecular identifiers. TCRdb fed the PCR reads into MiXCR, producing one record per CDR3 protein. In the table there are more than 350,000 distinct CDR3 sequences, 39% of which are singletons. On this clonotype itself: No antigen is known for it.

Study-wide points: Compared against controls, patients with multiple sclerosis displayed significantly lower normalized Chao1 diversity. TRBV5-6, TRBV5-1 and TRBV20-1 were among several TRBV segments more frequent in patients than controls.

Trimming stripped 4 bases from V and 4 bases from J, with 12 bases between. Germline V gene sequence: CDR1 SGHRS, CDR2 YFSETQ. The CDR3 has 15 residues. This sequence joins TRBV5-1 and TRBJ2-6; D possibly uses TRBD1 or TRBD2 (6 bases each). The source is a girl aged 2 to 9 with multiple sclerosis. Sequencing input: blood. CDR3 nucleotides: TGCGCCAGCAGCACTTGGGGGGCGGGGGCCAACGTCCTGACTTTC. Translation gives CASSTWGAGANVLTF.